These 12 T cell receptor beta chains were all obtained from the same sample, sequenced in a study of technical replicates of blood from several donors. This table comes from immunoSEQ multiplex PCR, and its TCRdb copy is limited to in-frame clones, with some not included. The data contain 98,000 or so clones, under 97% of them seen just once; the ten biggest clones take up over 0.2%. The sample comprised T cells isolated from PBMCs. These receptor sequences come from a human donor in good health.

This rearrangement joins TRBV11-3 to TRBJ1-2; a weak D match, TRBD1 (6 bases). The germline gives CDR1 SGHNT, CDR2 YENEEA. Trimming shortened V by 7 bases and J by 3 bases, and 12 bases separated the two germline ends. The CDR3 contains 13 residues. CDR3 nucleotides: TGTGCCAGCAACGACAGGAAGGACTATGGCTACACCTTC. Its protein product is CASNDRKDYGYTF.

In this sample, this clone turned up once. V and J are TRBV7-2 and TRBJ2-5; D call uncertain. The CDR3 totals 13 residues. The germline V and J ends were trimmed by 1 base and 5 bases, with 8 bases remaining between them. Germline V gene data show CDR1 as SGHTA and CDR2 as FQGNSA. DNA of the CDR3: TGTGCCAGCAGCTTAGGGCCGCGGGAGACCCAGTACTTC. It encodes CASSLGPRETQYF. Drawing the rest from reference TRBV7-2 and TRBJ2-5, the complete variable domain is GAGVSQSPSNKVTEKGKDVELRCDPISGHTALYWYRQSLGQGLEFLIYFQGNSAPDKSGLPSDRFSAERTGGSVSTLTIQRTQQEDSAVYLCASSLGPRETQYFGPGTRLLVL.

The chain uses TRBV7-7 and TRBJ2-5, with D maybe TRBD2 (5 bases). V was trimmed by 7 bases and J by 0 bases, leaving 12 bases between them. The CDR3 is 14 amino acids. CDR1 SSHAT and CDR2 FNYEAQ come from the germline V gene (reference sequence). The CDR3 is CASTKDGNQETQYF. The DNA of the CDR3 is TGTGCCAGCACCAAGGACGGGAACCAAGAGACCCAGTACTTC.

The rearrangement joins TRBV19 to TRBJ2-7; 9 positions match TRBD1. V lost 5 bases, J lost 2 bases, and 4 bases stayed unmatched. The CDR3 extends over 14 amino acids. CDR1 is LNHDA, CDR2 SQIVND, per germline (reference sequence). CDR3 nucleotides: TGTGCCAGTAGTTGGGGACAGGGCACCTACGAGCAGTACTTC. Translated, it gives CASSWGQGTYEQYF. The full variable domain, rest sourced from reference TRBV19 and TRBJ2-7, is DGGITQSPKYLFRKEGQNVTLSCEQNLNHDAMYWYRQDPGQGLRLIYYSQIVNDFQKGDIAEGYSVSREKKESFPLTVTSAQKNPTAFYLCASSWGQGTYEQYFGPGTRLTVT.

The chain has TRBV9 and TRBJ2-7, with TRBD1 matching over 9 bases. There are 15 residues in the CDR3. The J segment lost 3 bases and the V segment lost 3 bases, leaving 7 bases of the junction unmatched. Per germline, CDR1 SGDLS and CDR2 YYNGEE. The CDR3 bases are TGTGCCAGCAGCGCTCGTTCGGGACAGGGCTACGAGCAGTACTTC. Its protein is CASSARSGQGYEQYF.

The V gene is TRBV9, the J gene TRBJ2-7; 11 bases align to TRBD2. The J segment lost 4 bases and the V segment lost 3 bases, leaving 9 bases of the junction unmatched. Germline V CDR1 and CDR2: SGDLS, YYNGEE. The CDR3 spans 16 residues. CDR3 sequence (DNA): TGTGCCAGCAGCGGAGAAAAGGGACTAGCGGCTTACGAGCAGTACTTC. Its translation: CASSGEKGLAAYEQYF.

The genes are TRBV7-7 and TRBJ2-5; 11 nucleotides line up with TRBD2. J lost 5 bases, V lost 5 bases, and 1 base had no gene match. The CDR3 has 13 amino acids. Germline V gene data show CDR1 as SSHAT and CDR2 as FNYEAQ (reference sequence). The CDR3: CASSTSGSETQYF. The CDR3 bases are TGTGCCAGCAGCACTAGCGGGAGTGAGACCCAGTACTTC.

The CDR3 coding sequence is TGTGCCAGCAGCTCGGGGCGGGGACTTTACAATGAGCAGTTCTTC. This gives the protein CASSSGRGLYNEQFF. The V gene is TRBV7-3, the J gene TRBJ2-1; possibly TRBD2 for D (6 bases). V lost 4 bases, J lost 4 bases, and 14 bases lay in between. The CDR3 contains 15 residues. Germline V gene lookup returns CDR1 SGHTA and CDR2 FQGTGA.

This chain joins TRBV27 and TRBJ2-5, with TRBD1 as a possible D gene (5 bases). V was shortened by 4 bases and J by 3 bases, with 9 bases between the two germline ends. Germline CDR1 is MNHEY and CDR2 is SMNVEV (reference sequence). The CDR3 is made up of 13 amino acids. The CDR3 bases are TGTGCCAGCAGTTCAGGGATGGAAGAGACCCAGTACTTC. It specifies CASSSGMEETQYF.

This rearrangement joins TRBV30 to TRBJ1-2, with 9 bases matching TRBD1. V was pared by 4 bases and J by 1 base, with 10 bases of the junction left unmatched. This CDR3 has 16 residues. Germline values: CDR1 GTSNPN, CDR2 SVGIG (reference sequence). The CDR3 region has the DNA TGTGCCTGGAATCTAGACGGGACAGGGCATAACTATGGCTACACCTTC. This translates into CAWNLDGTGHNYGYTF.

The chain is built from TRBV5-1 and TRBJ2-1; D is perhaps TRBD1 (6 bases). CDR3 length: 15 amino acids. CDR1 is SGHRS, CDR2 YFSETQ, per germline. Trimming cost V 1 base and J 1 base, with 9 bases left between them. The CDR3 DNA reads TGCGCCAGCAGCTTGCTACAGGGATCCTACAATGAGCAGTTCTTC. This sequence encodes CASSLLQGSYNEQFF.

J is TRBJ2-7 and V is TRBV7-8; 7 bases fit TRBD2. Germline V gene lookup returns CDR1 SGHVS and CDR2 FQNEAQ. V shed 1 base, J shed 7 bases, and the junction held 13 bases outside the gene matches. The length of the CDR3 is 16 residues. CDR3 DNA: TGTGCCAGCAGCTTAGTGCAGCGGGGCTCCATAACAGAGCAGTACTTC. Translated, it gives CASSLVQRGSITEQYF.